The 4 T cell receptor beta chains below all came from one sample that was sequenced in a study of blood T cell repertoires in COVID-19. This table comes from immunoSEQ multiplex PCR, and its TCRdb copy is limited to in-frame clones, with some not included. The sample includes 130,000 to 150,000 clones, around 82% of them seen just once. The material sequenced was PBMCs or T cells enriched from blood (not recorded which). The receptors shown here come from a man aged 40-55 years with acute COVID-19.

This chain links TRBV4-3 with TRBJ2-1; 13 positions agree with TRBD2. CDR1 and CDR2 from the germline V gene are LGHNA and YSLEER. The CDR3 consists of 19 residues. The junction had 9 bases not matched to a gene; V was cut back by 4 bases and J by 0 bases. CDR3 region: CASSPLGTSGISSYNEQFF. The CDR3 region has the DNA TGCGCCAGCAGCCCCCTTGGGACTAGCGGGATAAGCTCCTACAATGAGCAGTTCTTC.

The V gene is TRBV11-3, the J gene TRBJ2-7, with 7 bases lining up with TRBD2. The CDR3 runs 15 residues. V lost 4 bases and J lost 0; bases outside the gene matches: 6. CDR1 and CDR2 (germline): SGHNT, YENEEA. The CDR3 DNA sequence: TGTGCCAGCAGCTCCAGCGGGGCAAGCTCCTACGAGCAGTACTTC. Protein product: CASSSSGASSYEQYF.

This chain connects TRBV28 to TRBJ1-2; D remains ambiguous. The CDR3 is 16 residues long. Germline loops: CDR1 MDHEN, CDR2 SYDVKM. V was cut by 6 bases and J by 1 base, with 18 bases left in between. CDR3 amino acids: CASSSSGGWYNYGYTF. The CDR3 DNA reads TGTGCCAGCAGCAGCAGTGGAGGGTGGTATAACTATGGCTACACCTTC.

The genes are TRBV18 and TRBJ2-1; weak D call: TRBD2 (6 bases). Germline CDR1 KGHSH, CDR2 LQKENI. The CDR3 totals 15 residues. V lost 3 bases and J lost 6, with 15 bases in between. CDR3 bases: TGTGCCAGCTCACCTAGCGGTACCCCGGGCAATGAGCAGTTCTTC. Translating it yields CASSPSGTPGNEQFF. Variable domain in full (rest from reference TRBV18 and TRBJ2-1): NAGVMQNPRHLVRRRGQEARLRCSPMKGHSHVYWYRQLPEEGLKFMVYLQKENIIDESGMPKERFSAEFPKEGPSILRIQQVVRGDSAAYFCASSPSGTPGNEQFFGPGTRLTVL.